This is a list of T cell receptor beta chains from one sample in a study of blood T cells in healthy people across ages. TCRdb re-derived calls from the 5' RACE reads in MiXCR, one entry per CDR3 protein. The sample comprises about 730,000 distinct CDR3 sequences, 40% to 45% of which are singletons, and 20% to 25% rests with the top ten. Source material: blood. These receptor sequences come from a woman in her sixties or seventies in good health. CDR3s include the opening cysteine and the closing phenylalanine or tryptophan. A D gene is named only where the DNA matches it firmly. Some rows have no size entry. The others give once, few or many, or a class for an expanded clone.

-	TRBV29-1	-	TRBJ1-2	TGCAGCGTTGAAGGCCAGGGGAGATATGGCTACACCTTC	CSVEGQGRYGYTF
few	TRBV29-1	-	TRBJ1-4	TGCAGCGTGGGCATTGGGGCTAATGAAAAACTGTTTTTT	CSVGIGANEKLFF
few	TRBV30	-	TRBJ1-2	TGTGCCTTGGACGGCTACACCTTC	CALDGYTF
-	TRBV11-2	-	TRBJ2-3	TGTGCCAGCACCGCAAAGACAGATACGCAGTATTTT	CASTAKTDTQYF
-	TRBV5-1	TRBD2	TRBJ2-3	TGCGCCAGCAGCTTGGTAGGCGGGGGGGCCATAGATACGCAGTATTTT	CASSLVGGGAIDTQYF
-	TRBV28	-	TRBJ2-3	TGTGCCAGCACCTTGGCGGGCGATAGCACAGATACGCAGTATTTT	CASTLAGDSTDTQYF
-	TRBV4-2	TRBD1	TRBJ1-1	TGTGCCAGCAGCCAAGATTACAGGGGGCTCACTGAAGCTTTCTTT	CASSQDYRGLTEAFF
once	TRBV11-2	-	TRBJ2-2	TGTGCCAGCAGCTTAGAGGTCGGGACGAACACCGGGGAGCTGTTTTTT	CASSLEVGTNTGELFF
-	TRBV19	-	TRBJ1-5	TGTGCCAGTAGTGGGGCAGTGGGGAATCAGCCCCAGCATTTT	CASSGAVGNQPQHF
-	TRBV10-3	-	TRBJ1-5	TGTGCCATCAGCGAACCCGGGACCGACAATCAGCCCCAGCATTTT	CAISEPGTDNQPQHF
-	TRBV12-3/TRBV12-4	-	TRBJ1-2	TGTGCCAGCAGTTTAGCGACTCCCGGGGTTGGCTACACCTTC	CASSLATPGVGYTF
-	TRBV5-1	-	TRBJ2-2	TGCGCCAGCAGCTTGGGGATGGAGGACACCGGGGAGCTGTTTTTT	CASSLGMEDTGELFF
-	TRBV9	-	TRBJ2-1	TGTGCGTCCCTAGTGGGAGGATGCGATGAGCAGTTCTTC	CASLVGGCDEQFF
few	TRBV7-2	-	TRBJ1-2	TGTGCCAGCAGCTTAGCACAGGGAATCAACTATGGCTACACCTTC	CASSLAQGINYGYTF
-	TRBV6-5	-	TRBJ2-2	TGTGCCAGCGGGGGGCCAGTAACCGGGGAGCTGTTTTTT	CASGGPVTGELFF
-	TRBV7-6	TRBD1	TRBJ2-1	TGTGCCAGCAGCGAAGGGACAGGGGCGGCCTATGAGCAGTTCTTC	CASSEGTGAAYEQFF
few	TRBV3-1	TRBD2	TRBJ2-5	TGTGCCAGCAGGGAGACTAGCGGTATGCAAGAGACCCAGTACTTC	CASRETSGMQETQYF
few	TRBV6-1	-	TRBJ2-7	TGTGCCAGCAGTGAATGGCACGGAGGAAACAACTACGAGCAGTACTTC	CASSEWHGGNNYEQYF
-	TRBV6-2/TRBV6-3	-	TRBJ2-5	TGTGCCAGCAGCCGCCGCCGACCATCAAGGGAGACCCAGTACTTC	CASSRRRPSRETQYF
once	TRBV4-3	-	TRBJ2-4	TGCGCCAGCAGCCAAGATACCGGAGGCACTGAAGCCAAAAACATTCAGTACTTC	CASSQDTGGTEAKNIQYF
few	TRBV11-3	-	TRBJ1-1	TGTGCCAGCAGCTTACACGGGAACACTGAAGCTTTCTTT	CASSLHGNTEAFF
-	TRBV2	TRBD1	TRBJ1-1	TGTGCCAGCAGTCAGGGGGAGGGCACTGAAGCTTTCTTT	CASSQGEGTEAFF
-	TRBV7-9	-	TRBJ2-1	TGTGCCAGCAGCTCCGGACAGGGGCTTAGCGGGAGATTCAGTGAGCAGTTCTTC	CASSSGQGLSGRFSEQFF
-	TRBV6-5	-	TRBJ2-1	TGTGCCACATTAATGGGGGTTGAGCAGTTCTTC	CATLMGVEQFF
-	TRBV5-1	-	TRBJ2-5	TGCGCCAGCAGCTTGGCCGGAGATAAAGAGACCCAGTACTTC	CASSLAGDKETQYF
few	TRBV20-1	TRBD2	TRBJ2-1	TGCAGTGCTACCCCGACTAGCGGGAGGGCCTACAATGAGCAGTTCTTC	CSATPTSGRAYNEQFF
few	TRBV5-1	-	TRBJ2-3	TGCGCCAGCAGCTCAATCTCGGGGCTCGACACAGATACGCAGTATTTT	CASSSISGLDTDTQYF
-	TRBV4-3	TRBD1	TRBJ1-5	TGCGCCAGCAGCCAGAACAGGGGAGATAGCAATCAGCCCCAGCATTTT	CASSQNRGDSNQPQHF
-	TRBV20-1	TRBD2	TRBJ2-7	TGCAGTGTCCCTGCGAGGGTAGGACTAGCGGGAGGCTCCTACAATGAGCAGTACTTC	CSVPARVGLAGGSYNEQYF
-	TRBV11-2	-	TRBJ2-7	TGTGCCAGCAGCTCCAACCCCCGGGACTACGAGCAGTACTTC	CASSSNPRDYEQYF
few	TRBV18	-	TRBJ2-3	TGTGCCAGCTCACCTACGGGGGGCACAGATACGCAGTATTTT	CASSPTGGTDTQYF
-	TRBV5-1	-	TRBJ2-7	TGCGCCAGCAGCCTCGAGATGTGGGACCAGCGCAGCGAGCGGTACTTC	CASSLEMWDQRSERYF
-	TRBV5-1	TRBD1	TRBJ2-1	TGCGCCAGCGAGAACACAGGGGCGAATGAGCAGTTCTTC	CASENTGANEQFF
few	TRBV9	-	TRBJ2-7	TGTGCCAGCAGCGCGACCCTCGACGGCGAGCAGTACTTC	CASSATLDGEQYF
-	TRBV4-3	TRBD1	TRBJ2-7	TGCGCCAGCAGCCGAACGACAGGGGGGTCCTCCTACGAGCAGTACTTC	CASSRTTGGSSYEQYF
-	TRBV29-1	-	TRBJ2-5	TGCAGCGTCATCTTGTACCAAGAGACCCAGTACTTC	CSVILYQETQYF
-	TRBV12-3/TRBV12-4	TRBD2	TRBJ2-7	TGTGCCAGTAGGGTAGCGGGGACTACCGACAATGAGCAGTACTTC	CASRVAGTTDNEQYF
many	TRBV7-9	TRBD2	TRBJ2-1	TGTGCCAGCAGCTTAAATCCTAGCGGATCCTACAATGAGCAGTTCTTC	CASSLNPSGSYNEQFF
many	TRBV7-9	-	TRBJ2-3	TGTGCCAGCAGTTTGGGACCGACAGATACGCAGTATTTT	CASSLGPTDTQYF
once	TRBV28	-	TRBJ2-2	TGTGCCAGCAGTTTGGGGGACGGGGAGCTGTTTTTT	CASSLGDGELFF
-	TRBV20-1	-	TRBJ2-3	TGCAGTGCGCCTCGGGGGAGTACGCAGTATTTT	CSAPRGSTQYF
-	TRBV7-9	TRBD1	TRBJ2-5	TGTGCCAGCAGCACCGTAGGGGGCTGGGAGACCCAGTACTTC	CASSTVGGWETQYF
many	TRBV5-1	-	TRBJ2-7	TGCGCCAGCAGCTTGGACGGGGAGAGGTACGAGCAGTACTTC	CASSLDGERYEQYF
few	TRBV24-1	TRBD2	TRBJ2-1	TGTGCCACCAGTGATTCCACTAGCGGTTCCAATGAGCAGTTCTTC	CATSDSTSGSNEQFF
-	TRBV29-1	-	TRBJ1-5	TGCAGCGTTGTCGAGGGAGGGCAGCCCCAGCATTTT	CSVVEGGQPQHF
-	TRBV2	-	TRBJ1-2	TGTGCCAGCAGTCGGGGGGGATTGGAAGGCTACACCTTC	CASSRGGLEGYTF
-	TRBV29-1	-	TRBJ2-5	TGCAGCGTTGAACTAGCACCGGCGGGAGAGACCCAGTACTTC	CSVELAPAGETQYF
many	TRBV7-2	TRBD2	TRBJ2-7	TGTGCCAGCAGCTTAGGGGACTACCTTTACGAGCAGTACTTC	CASSLGDYLYEQYF
-	TRBV6-2/TRBV6-3	-	TRBJ1-6	TGTGCCAGCAGTCTACAGCATTCACCCCTCCACTTT	CASSLQHSPLHF
-	TRBV7-2	-	TRBJ2-2	TGTGCCAGCAGCCGTCCCTACGGGGAGCTGTTTTTT	CASSRPYGELFF